This record looks at one T cell receptor beta chain sequence and its context. The data originate from a study of technical replicates of blood from a few donors. Produced via immunoSEQ multiplex PCR; TCRdb's table is partial and in-frame only. The sample lists around 93,000 clones; roughly 94% were seen once. The sequence was obtained from a human donor in good health. The sample consisted of T cells isolated from PBMCs.

Here the CDR3 reads CASSELSFGNTIYF. The DNA for the CDR3 is TGTGCCAGCAGTGAATTGAGTTTCGGAAACACCATATATTTT. The rearrangement uses TRBV6-1 and TRBJ1-3, with no clear D. CDR1 is MNHNS, CDR2 SASEGT, per germline. Trimming shortened V by 2 bases and J by 4 bases, and 9 bases separated the two germline ends. The CDR3 contains 14 residues.